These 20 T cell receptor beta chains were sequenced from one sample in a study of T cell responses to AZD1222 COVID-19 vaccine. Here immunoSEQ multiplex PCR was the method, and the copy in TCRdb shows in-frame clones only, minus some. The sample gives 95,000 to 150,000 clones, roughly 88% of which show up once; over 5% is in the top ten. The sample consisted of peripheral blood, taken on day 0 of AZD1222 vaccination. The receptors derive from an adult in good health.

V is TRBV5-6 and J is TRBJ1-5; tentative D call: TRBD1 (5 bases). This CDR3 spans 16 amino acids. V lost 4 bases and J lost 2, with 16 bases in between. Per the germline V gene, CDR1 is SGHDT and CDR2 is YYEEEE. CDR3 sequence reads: CASSTFGAGGNQPQHF. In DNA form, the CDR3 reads TGTGCCAGCAGCACCTTCGGGGCGGGGGGCAATCAGCCCCAGCATTTT.

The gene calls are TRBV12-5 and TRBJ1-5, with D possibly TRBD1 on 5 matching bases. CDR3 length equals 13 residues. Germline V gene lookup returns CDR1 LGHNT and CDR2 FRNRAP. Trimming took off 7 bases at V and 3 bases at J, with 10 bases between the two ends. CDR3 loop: CASATGDNQPQHF. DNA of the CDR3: TGTGCTAGTGCCACGGGGGACAATCAGCCCCAGCATTTT.

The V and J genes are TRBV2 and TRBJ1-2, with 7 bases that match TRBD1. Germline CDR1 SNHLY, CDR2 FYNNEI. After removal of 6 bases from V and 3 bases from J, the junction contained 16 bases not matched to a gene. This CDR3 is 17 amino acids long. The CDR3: CASSVPLDRVWDYGYTF. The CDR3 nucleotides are TGTGCCAGCAGCGTACCTCTTGACAGGGTCTGGGACTATGGCTACACCTTC.

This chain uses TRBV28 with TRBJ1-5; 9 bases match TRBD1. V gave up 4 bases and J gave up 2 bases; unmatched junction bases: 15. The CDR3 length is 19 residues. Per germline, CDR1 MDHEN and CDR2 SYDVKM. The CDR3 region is CASSSSGTGLIGGNQPQHF. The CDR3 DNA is TGTGCCAGCAGTTCCTCCGGGACAGGGCTGATAGGAGGCAATCAGCCCCAGCATTTT.

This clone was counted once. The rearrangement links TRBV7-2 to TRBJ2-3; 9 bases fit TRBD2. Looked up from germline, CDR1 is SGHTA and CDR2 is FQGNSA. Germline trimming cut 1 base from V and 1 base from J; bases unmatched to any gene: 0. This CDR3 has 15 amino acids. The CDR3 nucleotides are TGTGCCAGCAGCTTAGGCGGGGGGGGCACAGATACGCAGTATTTT. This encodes CASSLGGGGTDTQYF.

CDR3 in amino acids: CASSLVIGTQNTIYF. The CDR3 DNA sequence: TGTGCCAGCAGCTTAGTTATCGGGACTCAAAACACCATATATTTT. This sequence joins TRBV7-8 and TRBJ1-3, with D tentatively TRBD1 (5 bases). CDR3 size: 15 residues. V was clipped by 1 base and J by 6 bases, with 13 bases between them. Germline V gene data show CDR1 as SGHVS and CDR2 as FQNEAQ.

The CDR3 coding sequence is TGTGCCAGCAAATTGGCGGATACGCAGTATTTT. It codes for CASKLADTQYF. The J gene is TRBJ2-3, the V gene TRBV12-3 or TRBV12-4; the D is unclear. This CDR3 spans 11 amino acids. The V gene lost 7 bases and the J gene lost 6 bases, with 8 bases spanning the gap.

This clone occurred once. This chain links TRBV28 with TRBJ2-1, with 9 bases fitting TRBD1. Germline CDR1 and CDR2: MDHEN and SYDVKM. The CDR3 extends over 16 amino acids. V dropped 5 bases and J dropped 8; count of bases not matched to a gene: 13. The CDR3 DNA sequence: TGTGCCAGCAGTCTTCTACCGGGACAGGGTCTTGATGAGCAGTTCTTC. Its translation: CASSLLPGQGLDEQFF.

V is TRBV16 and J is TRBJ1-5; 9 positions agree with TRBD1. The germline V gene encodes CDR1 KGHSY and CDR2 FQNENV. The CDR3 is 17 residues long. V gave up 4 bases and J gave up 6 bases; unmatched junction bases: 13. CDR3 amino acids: CASSPRWGQGRFQPQHF. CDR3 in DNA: TGTGCCAGCAGCCCCCGGTGGGGACAGGGCAGATTTCAGCCCCAGCATTTT.

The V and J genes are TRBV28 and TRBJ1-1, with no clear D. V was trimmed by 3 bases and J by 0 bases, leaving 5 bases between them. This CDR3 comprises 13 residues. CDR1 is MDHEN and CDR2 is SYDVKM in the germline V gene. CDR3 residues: CASSFEVNTEAFF. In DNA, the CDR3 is TGTGCCAGCAGTTTTGAGGTGAACACTGAAGCTTTCTTT.

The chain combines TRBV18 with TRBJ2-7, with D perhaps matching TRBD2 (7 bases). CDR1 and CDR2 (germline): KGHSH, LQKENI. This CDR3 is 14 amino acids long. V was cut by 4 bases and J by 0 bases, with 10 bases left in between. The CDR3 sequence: CASSRGGLSYEQYF. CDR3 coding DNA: TGTGCCAGCTCACGGGGGGGGCTCTCCTACGAGCAGTACTTC.

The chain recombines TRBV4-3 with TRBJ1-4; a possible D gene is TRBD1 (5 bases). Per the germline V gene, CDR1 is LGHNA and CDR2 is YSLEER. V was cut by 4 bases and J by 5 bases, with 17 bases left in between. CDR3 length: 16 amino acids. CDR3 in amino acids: CASSPRPTVRNEKLFF. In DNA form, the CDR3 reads TGCGCCAGCAGCCCCAGACCGACAGTGAGGAATGAAAAACTGTTTTTT.

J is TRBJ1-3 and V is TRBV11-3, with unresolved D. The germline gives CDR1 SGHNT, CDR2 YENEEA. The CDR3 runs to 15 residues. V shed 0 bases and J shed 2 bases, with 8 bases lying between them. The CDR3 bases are TGTGCCAGCAGCTTAGAGGGCAGGCCTGGAAACACCATATATTTT. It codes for CASSLEGRPGNTIYF.

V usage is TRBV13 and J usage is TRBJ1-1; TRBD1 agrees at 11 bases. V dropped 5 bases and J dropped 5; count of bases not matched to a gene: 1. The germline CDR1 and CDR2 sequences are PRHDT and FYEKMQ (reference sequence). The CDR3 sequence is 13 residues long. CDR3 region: CASSRDRGTEAFF. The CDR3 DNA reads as TGTGCCAGCAGCCGGGACAGGGGGACTGAAGCTTTCTTT.

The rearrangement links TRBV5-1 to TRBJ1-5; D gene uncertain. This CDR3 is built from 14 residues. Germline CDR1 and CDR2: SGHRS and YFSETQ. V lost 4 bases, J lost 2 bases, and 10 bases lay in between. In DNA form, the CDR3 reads TGCGCCAGCAGCCCAGCAGGCGGCAATCAGCCCCAGCATTTT. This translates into CASSPAGGNQPQHF. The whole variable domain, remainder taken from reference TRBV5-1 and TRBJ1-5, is KAGVTQTPRYLIKTRGQQVTLSCSPISGHRSVSWYQQTPGQGLQFLFEYFSETQRNKGNFPGRFSGRQFSNSRSEMNVSTLELGDSALYLCASSPAGGNQPQHFGDGTRLSIL.

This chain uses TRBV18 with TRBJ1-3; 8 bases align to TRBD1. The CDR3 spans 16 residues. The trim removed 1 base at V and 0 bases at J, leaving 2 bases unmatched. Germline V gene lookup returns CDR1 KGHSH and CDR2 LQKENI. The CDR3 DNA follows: TGTGCCAGCTCACCACGGACAGGGAGCTCTGGAAACACCATATATTTT. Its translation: CASSPRTGSSGNTIYF.

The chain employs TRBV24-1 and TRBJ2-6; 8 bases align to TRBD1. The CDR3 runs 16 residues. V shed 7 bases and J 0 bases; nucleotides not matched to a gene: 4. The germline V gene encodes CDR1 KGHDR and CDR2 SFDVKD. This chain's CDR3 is CATSHTGGSGANVLTF. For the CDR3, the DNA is TGTGCCACCAGCCACACAGGGGGCTCTGGGGCCAACGTCCTGACTTTC.

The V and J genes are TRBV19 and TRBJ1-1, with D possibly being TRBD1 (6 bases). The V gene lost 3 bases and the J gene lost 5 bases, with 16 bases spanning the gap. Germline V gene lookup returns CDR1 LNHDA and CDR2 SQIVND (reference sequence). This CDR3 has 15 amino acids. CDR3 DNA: TGTGCCAGTAGTATCCTTATTGGTCAGGGGACTGAAGCTTTCTTT. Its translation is CASSILIGQGTEAFF.

The CDR3 DNA follows: TGTGCCACCAGCAGAAGGGGGCCCCAGTACTTC. Its protein is CATSRRGPQYF. This sequence joins TRBV15 and TRBJ2-5; 7 nucleotides line up with TRBD1. Germline V gene lookup returns CDR1 LNHNV and CDR2 YYDKDF (reference sequence). After removal of 2 bases from V and 9 bases from J, the junction contained 0 bases not matched to a gene. The CDR3 contains 11 residues.

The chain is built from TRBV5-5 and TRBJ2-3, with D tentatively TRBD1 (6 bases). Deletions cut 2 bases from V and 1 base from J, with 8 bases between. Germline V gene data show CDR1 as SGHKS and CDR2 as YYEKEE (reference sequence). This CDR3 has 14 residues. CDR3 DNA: TGTGCCAGCAGCTTACAGGGCCGCACAGATACGCAGTATTTT. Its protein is CASSLQGRTDTQYF.